This entry concerns a single T cell receptor (beta chain). The antigen is not known. The entry originates in a study of cytomegalovirus exposure and HLA in healthy donors. PCR primers comprised 60 Vbeta and 13 Jbeta primers. The table came from immunoSEQ multiplex PCR; TCRdb's copy has only in-frame clones and leaves some out. Of 170,000 or so clones listed, around 84% are singletons. Findings and limits, study-wide: Analysis was carried out at a later point, and it linked a missense DCLRE1C variant to TCR beta V- and J-gene trimming. Many donors carried some public TCRs, although rarity characterized most TCR sequences.

V was shortened by 6 bases and J by 1 base, with 9 bases between the two germline ends. CDR1 and CDR2 (germline): SEHNR, FQNEAQ (reference sequence). CDR3 length equals 13 residues. This clonotype was obtained from a man over 45 in good health and CMV-seropositive. The sample was PBMCs. This chain links TRBV7-9 with TRBJ2-5; TRBD2 is a possible D gene (6 bases). The CDR3, as DNA: TGTGCCAGCAGTCGGGACTTCCAAGAGACCCAGTACTTC. Translating gives CASSRDFQETQYF.